Given below is one TCR beta chain in context. This record comes from a study of blood T cell repertoires in COVID-19. Study-level information: COVID-19 samples collected from the United States, Italy and Spain covered acute and convalescent phases.

Original processing methods: For nucleated cells, counts were estimated from reference gene primer amplification. Some clones are missing from TCRdb's copy, which holds only in-frame ones; the method was immunoSEQ multiplex PCR. D and trimming come from the DNA, and the V and J calls and clone size come from that table. Of more than 45,000 clones listed, 80% to 90% are singletons. V shed 8 bases and J shed 8 bases, with 15 bases lying between them. CDR1 SNHLY and CDR2 FYNNEI come from the germline V gene. The CDR3 totals 13 residues. The chain is built from TRBV2 and TRBJ1-4, with D possibly matching TRBD1 (6 bases). This TCR derives from an elderly woman with acute or convalescent COVID-19. Sequences were obtained from peripheral blood. CDR3 nucleotides: TGTGCCAGCGGGGGCAGAATCTACGAAAAACTGTTTTTT. Its protein is CASGGRIYEKLFF.